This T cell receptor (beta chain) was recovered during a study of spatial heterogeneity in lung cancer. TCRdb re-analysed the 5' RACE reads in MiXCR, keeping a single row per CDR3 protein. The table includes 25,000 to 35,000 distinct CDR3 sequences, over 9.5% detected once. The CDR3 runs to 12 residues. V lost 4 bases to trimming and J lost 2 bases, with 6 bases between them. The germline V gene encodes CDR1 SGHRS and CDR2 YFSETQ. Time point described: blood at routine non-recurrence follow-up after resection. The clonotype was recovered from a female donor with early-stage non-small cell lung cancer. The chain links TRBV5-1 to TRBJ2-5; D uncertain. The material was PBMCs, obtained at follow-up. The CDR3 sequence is CASSRPQETQYF. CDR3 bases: TGCGCCAGCAGCAGACCTCAAGAGACCCAGTACTTC.